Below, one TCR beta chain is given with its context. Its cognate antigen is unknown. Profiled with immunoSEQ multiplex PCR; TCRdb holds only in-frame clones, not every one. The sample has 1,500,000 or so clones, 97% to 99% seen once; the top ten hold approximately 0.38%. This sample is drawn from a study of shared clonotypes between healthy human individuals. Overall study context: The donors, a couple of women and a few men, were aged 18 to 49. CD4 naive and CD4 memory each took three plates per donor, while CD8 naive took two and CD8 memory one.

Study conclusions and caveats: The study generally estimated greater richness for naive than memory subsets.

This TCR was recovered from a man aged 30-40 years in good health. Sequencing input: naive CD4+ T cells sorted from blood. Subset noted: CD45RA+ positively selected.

The CDR3 DNA reads TGTGCCAGCAGACCCGCGGGGGTTAATTTTCAGTATTTT. It yields the protein CASRPAGVNFQYF. The V and J genes are TRBV6-1 and TRBJ2-3; 7 bases match TRBD2. The V gene's germline CDR1 is MNHNS and CDR2 SASEGT. With V trimmed by 6 bases and J by 12 bases, 12 bases remained unmatched. This CDR3 is built from 13 residues.